This T cell receptor beta chain came from a study of cytomegalovirus exposure and HLA in healthy donors. PCR employed 60 Vbeta and 13 Jbeta primers. The data were produced by immunoSEQ multiplex PCR, yet TCRdb's version contains in-frame clones alone and is incomplete. Found here are roughly 180,000 clones, about 81% of them singletons; the top ten hold 1.5% to 1.7%. CDR3 length equals 16 residues. With V trimmed by 5 bases and J by 6 bases, 11 bases remained unmatched. Germline CDR1 reads SGHVS; CDR2 reads FQNEAQ. Input material: PBMCs. This clonotype was sampled from a middle-aged man in good health and CMV-seronegative. V usage is TRBV7-8 and J usage is TRBJ2-1, with 9 bases matching TRBD2. CDR3 sequence: CASSHGVAGAPNEQFF. DNA of the CDR3: TGTGCCAGCAGCCATGGGGTAGCGGGGGCCCCCAATGAGCAGTTCTTC.